The rows below give T cell receptor beta chains drawn from one sample of a study of T cell responses to AZD1222 COVID-19 vaccine. Here immunoSEQ multiplex PCR was the method, and the copy in TCRdb shows in-frame clones only, minus some. The sample has over 100,000 clones, around 82% seen once; the top ten hold about a sixth. Here the sequenced sample was peripheral blood, taken on day 0 of AZD1222 vaccination. Every receptor here comes from an adult in good health. Both conserved end residues are part of each CDR3. The D gene is left open where the match is weak. Where a row states a size, it is once, few, many or the class of an expanded clone; other rows omit it.

CDR3 protein: CASSDVGAVKTQYF
CDR3 DNA: TGTGCCAGCAGCGACGTGGGGGCAGTGAAGACCCAGTACTTC
clone size: few
D gene: -
J gene: TRBJ2-5
V gene: TRBV6-6

CDR3 protein: CASSRSTIHGLAEAFF
CDR3 DNA: TGTGCCAGCAGCCGATCAACAATCCACGGGCTCGCTGAAGCTTTCTTT
clone size: few
D gene: -
J gene: TRBJ1-1
V gene: TRBV11-2

CDR3 protein: CASSLLLDSPLHF
CDR3 DNA: TGCGCCAGCAGCTTATTGCTGGATTCACCCCTCCACTTT
clone size: -
D gene: -
J gene: TRBJ1-6
V gene: TRBV5-1

CDR3 protein: CSVETSGGRRQFF
CDR3 DNA: TGCAGCGTTGAGACTAGCGGGGGGAGAAGGCAGTTCTTC
clone size: -
D gene: TRBD2
J gene: TRBJ2-1
V gene: TRBV29-1

CDR3 protein: CASSVGTSGSYTGELFF
CDR3 DNA: TGTGCCAGCAGCGTAGGGACTAGCGGGAGTTATACCGGGGAGCTGTTTTTT
clone size: -
D gene: TRBD2
J gene: TRBJ2-2
V gene: TRBV9

CDR3 protein: CASSQGTSGNTDTQYF
CDR3 DNA: TGTGCCAGCAGCCAAGGGACTAGCGGGAACACAGATACGCAGTATTTT
clone size: -
D gene: TRBD2
J gene: TRBJ2-3
V gene: TRBV4-2

CDR3 protein: CASSVGQGGGYTF
CDR3 DNA: TGTGCCAGCAGCGTGGGACAGGGAGGCGGCTACACCTTC
clone size: -
D gene: TRBD1
J gene: TRBJ1-2
V gene: TRBV7-3

CDR3 protein: CATSDSAGGGYQPQHF
CDR3 DNA: TGTGCCACCAGTGATTCCGCCGGGGGGGGCTATCAGCCCCAGCATTTT
clone size: -
D gene: -
J gene: TRBJ1-5
V gene: TRBV24-1

CDR3 protein: CASTRTGAKNIQYF
CDR3 DNA: TGTGCCAGCACCCGCACGGGAGCCAAAAACATTCAGTACTTC
clone size: -
D gene: -
J gene: TRBJ2-4
V gene: TRBV11-2

CDR3 protein: CASSSKRNEKLFF
CDR3 DNA: TGTGCCAGCAGTTCCAAGAGGAATGAAAAACTGTTTTTT
clone size: -
D gene: -
J gene: TRBJ1-4
V gene: TRBV25-1

CDR3 protein: CASSQGRARQSGDTQYF
CDR3 DNA: TGCGCCAGCAGCCAAGGTCGGGCACGACAGTCCGGGGATACGCAGTATTTT
clone size: -
D gene: -
J gene: TRBJ2-3
V gene: TRBV4-1

CDR3 protein: CASSLAGNNQPQHF
CDR3 DNA: TGCGCCAGCAGCTTGGCTGGAAATAATCAGCCCCAGCATTTT
clone size: -
D gene: -
J gene: TRBJ1-5
V gene: TRBV5-1

CDR3 protein: CSVSGTARNTIYF
CDR3 DNA: TGCAGCGTTTCGGGGACAGCTAGAAACACCATATATTTT
clone size: -
D gene: TRBD1
J gene: TRBJ1-3
V gene: TRBV29-1

CDR3 protein: CATSRDYRGAQETQYF
CDR3 DNA: TGTGCCACCAGCAGAGATTATCGGGGTGCACAAGAGACCCAGTACTTC
clone size: -
D gene: -
J gene: TRBJ2-5
V gene: TRBV15

CDR3 protein: CASSLGQGSEKLFF
CDR3 DNA: TGTGCCAGCAGCTTAGGACAGGGGAGTGAAAAACTGTTTTTT
clone size: -
D gene: TRBD1
J gene: TRBJ1-4
V gene: TRBV11-3

CDR3 protein: CASSFPGRNGYTF
CDR3 DNA: TGTGCCAGCAGCTTTCCAGGGCGCAATGGCTACACCTTC
clone size: -
D gene: -
J gene: TRBJ1-2
V gene: TRBV11-2

CDR3 protein: CASNHRERGNQPQHF
CDR3 DNA: TGTGCCAGTAACCACAGGGAGCGGGGCAATCAGCCCCAGCATTTT
clone size: -
D gene: -
J gene: TRBJ1-5
V gene: TRBV19

CDR3 protein: CAISVGQDYGYTF
CDR3 DNA: TGTGCCATCAGTGTCGGACAGGACTATGGCTACACCTTC
clone size: -
D gene: TRBD1
J gene: TRBJ1-2
V gene: TRBV10-3

CDR3 protein: CASSYFGSAYGYTF
CDR3 DNA: TGTGCCAGCAGTTATTTTGGGAGTGCCTATGGCTACACCTTC
clone size: -
D gene: -
J gene: TRBJ1-2
V gene: TRBV6-2/TRBV6-3

CDR3 protein: CASSDRGARTGELFF
CDR3 DNA: TGTGCCAGCAGCGACAGGGGCGCGCGCACCGGGGAGCTGTTTTTT
clone size: -
D gene: TRBD1
J gene: TRBJ2-2
V gene: TRBV2

CDR3 protein: CASSDSAWTSGFDEQFF
CDR3 DNA: TGTGCCAGCAGTGACTCCGCCTGGACTAGCGGGTTTGATGAGCAGTTCTTC
clone size: -
D gene: TRBD2
J gene: TRBJ2-1
V gene: TRBV6-4

CDR3 protein: CASSARQGTDTQYF
CDR3 DNA: TGTGCCAGTTCGGCTCGCCAAGGCACAGATACGCAGTATTTT
clone size: -
D gene: -
J gene: TRBJ2-3
V gene: TRBV19

CDR3 protein: CASSGVMGVTTEAFF
CDR3 DNA: TGTGCCAGCAGCGGGGTTATGGGGGTAACAACTGAAGCTTTCTTT
clone size: -
D gene: -
J gene: TRBJ1-1
V gene: TRBV9

CDR3 protein: CASSLRGTRGGGSYNEQFF
CDR3 DNA: TGTGCCAGCAGCTTAAGAGGGACTAGAGGGGGTGGCTCCTACAATGAGCAGTTCTTC
clone size: -
D gene: TRBD2
J gene: TRBJ2-1
V gene: TRBV7-3

CDR3 protein: CASSESFWSEETQYF
CDR3 DNA: TGCGCCAGCAGTGAGTCGTTTTGGTCGGAAGAGACCCAGTACTTC
clone size: -
D gene: -
J gene: TRBJ2-5
V gene: TRBV10-2

CDR3 protein: CASSPGTQPTGELFF
CDR3 DNA: TGTGCCAGCAGCCCCGGGACTCAGCCCACCGGGGAGCTGTTTTTT
clone size: -
D gene: -
J gene: TRBJ2-2
V gene: TRBV4-2

CDR3 protein: CASSYSGWADTQYF
CDR3 DNA: TGCGCCAGCAGCTATAGCGGGTGGGCAGATACGCAGTATTTT
clone size: -
D gene: TRBD2
J gene: TRBJ2-3
V gene: TRBV4-3

CDR3 protein: CASSGIEETQYF
CDR3 DNA: TGTGCCAGCAGCGGAATAGAGGAGACCCAGTACTTC
clone size: -
D gene: -
J gene: TRBJ2-5
V gene: TRBV2

CDR3 protein: CAISPRELSDTQYF
CDR3 DNA: TGTGCCATCAGTCCGAGGGAACTTTCAGATACGCAGTATTTT
clone size: once
D gene: -
J gene: TRBJ2-3
V gene: TRBV10-3

CDR3 protein: CATSTRGNQPQHF
CDR3 DNA: TGTGCCACCAGTACGAGGGGCAATCAGCCCCAGCATTTT
clone size: -
D gene: -
J gene: TRBJ1-5
V gene: TRBV24-1

CDR3 protein: CASRKTGRTEAFF
CDR3 DNA: TGTGCCAGCCGAAAGACAGGGAGGACTGAAGCTTTCTTT
clone size: -
D gene: TRBD1
J gene: TRBJ1-1
V gene: TRBV28

CDR3 protein: CASSMRANNQPQHF
CDR3 DNA: TGTGCCAGTAGTATGAGAGCTAATAATCAGCCCCAGCATTTT
clone size: -
D gene: -
J gene: TRBJ1-5
V gene: TRBV19

CDR3 protein: CASSAPPGKEAFF
CDR3 DNA: TGTGCCAGCAGTGCCCCCCCGGGCAAAGAGGCTTTCTTT
clone size: -
D gene: -
J gene: TRBJ1-1
V gene: TRBV28

CDR3 protein: CASSQEAINSPLHF
CDR3 DNA: TGTGCCAGCAGCCAAGAGGCTATCAATTCACCCCTCCACTTT
clone size: -
D gene: -
J gene: TRBJ1-6
V gene: TRBV14